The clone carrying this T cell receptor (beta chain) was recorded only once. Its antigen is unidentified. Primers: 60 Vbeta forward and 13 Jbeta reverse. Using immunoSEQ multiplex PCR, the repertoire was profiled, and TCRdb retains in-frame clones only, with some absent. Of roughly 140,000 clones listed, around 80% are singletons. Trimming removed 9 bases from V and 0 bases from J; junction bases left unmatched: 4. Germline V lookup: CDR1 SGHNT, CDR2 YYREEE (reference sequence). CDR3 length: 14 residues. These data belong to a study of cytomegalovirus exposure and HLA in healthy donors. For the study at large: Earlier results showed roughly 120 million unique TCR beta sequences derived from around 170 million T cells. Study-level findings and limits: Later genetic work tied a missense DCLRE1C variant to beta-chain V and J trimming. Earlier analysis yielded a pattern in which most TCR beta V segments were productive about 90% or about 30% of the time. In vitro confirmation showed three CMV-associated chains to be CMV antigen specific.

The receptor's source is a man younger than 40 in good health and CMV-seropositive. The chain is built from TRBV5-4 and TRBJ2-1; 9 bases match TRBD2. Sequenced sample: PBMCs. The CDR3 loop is CAIHSGSSYNEQFF. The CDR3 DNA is TGTGCCATCCATAGCGGGAGCTCCTACAATGAGCAGTTCTTC.